This TCR beta chain was documented in a study of response to subunit inactivated influenza vaccine. CDR3 length equals 16 residues. Germline V gene lookup returns CDR1 KGHDR and CDR2 SFDVKD. V shed 5 bases, J shed 3 bases, and the junction held 6 bases outside the gene matches. As for this clonotype: No antigen is known for it.

TCRdb passed the RT-PCR reads through MiXCR, listing each CDR3 protein once. Seen here are hundreds of thousands of distinct CDR3 sequences, 20% to 25% observed once, and the top ten hold 10%. Study results and limitations: The authors offered the suggestion that each seasonal influenza vaccination recruits few new T cells.

The TCR comes from a man aged 50-75 years who received an inactivated influenza vaccine. Sequences were derived from PBMCs from blood, sampled about 20 months after vaccination. J is TRBJ2-1 and V is TRBV24-1; 10 positions match TRBD1. CDR3 protein: CATSGATGGNYNEQFF. In nucleotides, the CDR3 is TGTGCCACCAGTGGGGCGACAGGGGGCAACTACAATGAGCAGTTCTTC.